These 7 T cell receptor beta chains were sequenced from one sample in a study of vaccination and CD4 T cells after COVID-19. The treatment was: approximately nine-day PBMC culture with coronavirus spike peptide pools or control peptides (ViraFEST assay). Sequencing of the DNA from cultured CD4+ T cells was carried out with the Oncomine TCR Beta short-read assay. TCRdb processed the PCR reads anew with MiXCR; each CDR3 protein has one entry. Among about 14,000 distinct CDR3 sequences listed, about 55% were seen once. Antigen specificity for these receptors is unknown. Sequencing was done on a sample of CD4+ T cells from blood, cultured in vitro. All receptors come from a human donor who had recovered from COVID-19.

The V call is TRBV5-1, the J call TRBJ1-1, with D perhaps matching TRBD1 (6 bases). CDR3 size: 15 residues. The V end was cut by 0 bases, the J end by 1 base, with 10 bases between. CDR1 is SGHRS and CDR2 is YFSETQ in the germline V gene. The DNA for the CDR3 is TGCGCCAGCAGCTTGGAGGGGGGGACGAACACTGAAGCTTTCTTT. Translation: CASSLEGGTNTEAFF.

The genes are TRBV7-2 and TRBJ2-4; D is possibly TRBD2 (5 bases). CDR1 and CDR2 from the germline V gene are SGHTA and FQGNSA. This CDR3 is built from 14 residues. The germline V and J ends were trimmed by 2 bases and 4 bases, with 9 bases remaining between them. The CDR3 region is CASSLIERKNIQYF. The CDR3 coding sequence is TGTGCCAGCAGCTTAATCGAGCGGAAAAACATTCAGTACTTC.

This clonotype was counted between two and nine times. The rearrangement joins TRBV20-1 to TRBJ1-1; no definite D call. This CDR3 contains 13 residues. Trimming shortened V by 6 bases and J by 1 base, and 12 bases separated the two germline ends. Germline V CDR1 and CDR2: DFQATT, SNEGSKA (reference sequence). DNA of the CDR3: TGCAGTGCCGCATCCGACCGGAACACTGAAGCTTTCTTT. Translating it yields CSAASDRNTEAFF.

This clonotype came up a few times. This rearrangement joins TRBV12-3 or TRBV12-4 to TRBJ2-7, with TRBD1 matching over 7 bases. The V segment lost 7 bases and the J segment 0 bases; nucleotides outside the gene matches: 3. CDR3 length: 13 residues. CDR3 region: CASKRQGSYEQYF. CDR3 sequence (DNA): TGTGCCAGCAAAAGACAGGGCTCCTACGAGCAGTACTTC.

The genes are TRBV6-2 or TRBV6-3 and TRBJ1-6, with 7 positions matching TRBD1. Looked up from germline, CDR1 is MNHEY and CDR2 is SVGEGT. The length of the CDR3 is 15 residues. Trimming at V came to 4 bases and at J to 5 bases, leaving 5 bases not matched to a gene. The CDR3 bases are TGTGCCAGCAGTTGGACAGGAGCCGATAATTCACCCCTCCACTTT. Its translation is CASSWTGADNSPLHF.

The chain employs TRBV27 and TRBJ2-3, with TRBD2 matching over 12 bases. V lost 1 base, J lost 3 bases, and 20 bases stayed unmatched. The CDR3 is made up of 22 amino acids. Germline-derived CDR1 and CDR2 are MNHEY and SMNVEV (reference sequence). The CDR3 reads CASSLWGDLRLAGVRSTDTQYF. Here the CDR3 DNA reads TGTGCCAGCAGTTTATGGGGGGACTTAAGACTAGCGGGAGTACGATCAACAGATACGCAGTATTTT.

This clonotype has a single count. J is TRBJ1-1 and V is TRBV6-1; possible D gene TRBD1, 5 bases. V lost 2 bases to trimming and J lost 1 base, with 5 bases between them. This CDR3 has 13 residues. CDR1 is MNHNS and CDR2 is SASEGT in the germline V gene. CDR3 DNA sequence: TGTGCCAGCAGTGAAAGGGGGAACACTGAAGCTTTCTTT. Protein sequence: CASSERGNTEAFF.